This TCR beta chain comes out of a study of blood T cells in healthy people across ages. In germline, CDR1 is SGHVS, CDR2 FQNEAQ. The CDR3 loop spans 11 amino acids. V dropped 5 bases and J dropped 6 bases, with 8 bases sitting between them. As concerns this clonotype: Its antigen remains unidentified.

Study-wide points: Total diversity from one million sequenced T cells was likely underestimated.

Per-sample yields of isolated PBMCs were at least 7 million. Every sample gave at least 6 micrograms of total RNA when it was extracted. Next came a second PCR, run for about 7 to 12 cycles, which used a sample-barcoded 5' primer along with a J-beta primer mix. TCRdb fed the 5' RACE reads into MiXCR, producing one record per CDR3 protein. The data hold 1.5 million to 2 million distinct CDR3 sequences, with roughly 27% observed a single time. Sequenced sample: blood. This chain links TRBV7-8 with TRBJ2-7; D not certain. This TCR was recovered from a young woman in good health. The CDR3 DNA sequence: TGTGCCAGCAGCGTTCAGTTCGAGCAGTACTTC. Translation gives CASSVQFEQYF.